Shown below are 31 T cell receptor beta chains from a single sample sequenced in a study of metastatic and nonmetastatic thyroid tumors. Among the patients, none had received any treatment before thyroid surgery. TCRdb reassembled clones from the PCR reads with MiXCR. The table shows under 95,000 clones, with less than 10% occurring only once. Sequenced material: blood. The receptors shown here come from a female donor with papillary thyroid cancer or a benign thyroid nodule (not recorded which). Some clones in this sample may be carry-over from other donors' samples.

Many counts were recorded for this clone. This chain joins TRBV4-1 and TRBJ2-5; 9 positions agree with TRBD2. Germline V CDR1 and CDR2: MGHRA, YSYEKL. V lost 1 base, J lost 2 bases, and 8 bases stayed unmatched. CDR3 length: 17 amino acids. CDR3 DNA: TGCGCCAGCAGCCAAGGGGTCAGGGCGGGGGGGCAAGAGACCCAGTACTTC. It encodes CASSQGVRAGGQETQYF.

This clone was detected ten times or more. The chain joins TRBV20-1 to TRBJ1-3, with D maybe TRBD1 (5 bases). The CDR3 spans 14 residues. Germline V gives CDR1 DFQATT, CDR2 SNEGSKA (reference sequence). With 0 bases removed from V and 4 bases from J, the gap between germline ends came to 10 bases. In DNA, the CDR3 is TGCAGTGCTAGAGATGGCAGGGTGGGAAACACCATATATTTT. Its protein is CSARDGRVGNTIYF.

This clone has a count of ten or more. The chain recombines TRBV14 with TRBJ2-7, with D perhaps TRBD2 (6 bases). This CDR3 contains 12 residues. Trimming removed 6 bases at V and 7 bases at J, with 13 bases between. The V gene's germline CDR1 is SGHDN and CDR2 FVKESK. The CDR3 DNA reads TGTGCCAGCAGAAGAAGCGGAGGGGAGCAGTACTTC. Amino acids: CASRRSGGEQYF.

This clone was seen ten or more times. The chain joins TRBV20-1 to TRBJ2-1; TRBD2 aligns across 9 bases. With 5 bases clipped from V and 2 bases from J, the junction kept 1 base outside the gene matches. CDR3 length equals 13 residues. Germline CDR1 is DFQATT and CDR2 is SNEGSKA (reference sequence). CDR3 coding DNA: TGCAGTGCTCTAGCGGGGACCTACAATGAGCAGTTCTTC. This sequence encodes CSALAGTYNEQFF.

This clone has at least ten counts. V and J are TRBV11-2 and TRBJ2-3; no firm D call. The germline V and J ends were trimmed by 6 bases and 6 bases, with 10 bases remaining between them. Germline V gene data show CDR1 as SGHAT and CDR2 as FQNNGV. This CDR3 has 12 residues. Here the CDR3 reads CASSVNMDTQYF. CDR3 sequence (DNA): TGTGCCAGCAGTGTGAACATGGATACGCAGTATTTT.

Ten or more counts support this clone. The chain has TRBV2 and TRBJ2-7, with D tentatively TRBD2 (6 bases). Germline V gives CDR1 SNHLY, CDR2 FYNNEI. V was shortened by 8 bases and J by 0 bases, with 17 bases between the two germline ends. The CDR3 is 15 amino acids. DNA for the CDR3: TGTGCCAGCCGTCCTGCCGGGGGAAGCTCCTACGAGCAGTACTTC. Amino acid sequence: CASRPAGGSSYEQYF.

The J gene is TRBJ1-2, the V gene TRBV28; 7 bases match TRBD1. CDR3 length: 17 amino acids. CDR1 and CDR2 from the germline V gene are MDHEN and SYDVKM. With 2 bases clipped from V and 1 base from J, the junction kept 10 bases outside the gene matches. The CDR3 bases are TGTGCCAGCAGTTTAATTTCTAGGGGGCTTCATAACTATGGCTACACCTTC. It is translated as CASSLISRGLHNYGYTF.

This clone was seen at least ten times. The chain links TRBV6-1 to TRBJ1-5; tentatively, D is TRBD1 (6 bases). Per the germline V gene, CDR1 is MNHNS and CDR2 is SASEGT. This CDR3 has 17 amino acids. With 3 bases removed from V and 9 bases from J, the gap between germline ends came to 24 bases. The CDR3 reads CASSDRVPDRRLPPQHF. CDR3 bases: TGTGCCAGCAGTGATAGAGTTCCGGACAGAAGATTGCCGCCCCAGCATTTT.

This clone has at least ten counts. The rearrangement uses TRBV2 and TRBJ1-5, with D uncertain. Trimming shortened V by 5 bases and J by 0 bases, and 8 bases separated the two germline ends. The germline gives CDR1 SNHLY, CDR2 FYNNEI. The CDR3 loop spans 14 amino acids. The CDR3 loop reads CASSYEVSNQPQHF. In DNA form, the CDR3 reads TGTGCCAGCAGTTACGAAGTTAGCAATCAGCCCCAGCATTTT. Variable domain in full (rest from reference TRBV2 and TRBJ1-5): EPEVTQTPSHQVTQMGQEVILRCVPISNHLYFYWYRQILGQKVEFLVSFYNNEISEKSEIFDDQFSVERPDGSNFTLKIRSTKLEDSAMYFCASSYEVSNQPQHFGDGTRLSIL.

At least ten counts were recorded for this clone. V usage is TRBV24-1 and J usage is TRBJ2-5, with unresolved D. Between the trimmed V and J ends, which lost 4 bases and 4 bases, there was a span of 9 bases. This CDR3 is built from 13 residues. Germline values: CDR1 KGHDR, CDR2 SFDVKD. The CDR3 nucleotides read TGTGCCACCAGTGACCGCCGGCCAGAGACCCAGTACTTC. Its translation is CATSDRRPETQYF.

In this sample, this clone turned up a few times. The rearrangement uses TRBV6-1 and TRBJ1-2; D perhaps matches TRBD1 (6 bases). CDR1 is MNHNS, CDR2 SASEGT, per germline. V shed 2 bases and J shed 4 bases, with 14 bases lying between them. This CDR3 region has 15 residues. CDR3 sequence reads: CASSEMWGGVYGYTF. The DNA for the CDR3 is TGTGCCAGCAGTGAAATGTGGGGGGGCGTCTATGGCTACACCTTC.

This clone was counted between two and nine times. The gene calls are TRBV14 and TRBJ2-6; D possibly matches TRBD1 or TRBD2 (5 bases each). In germline, CDR1 is SGHDN, CDR2 FVKESK. The CDR3 runs to 17 residues. Trimming cost V 4 bases and J 2 bases, with 15 bases left between them. CDR3 residues: CASSLKGPRTGANVLTF. CDR3 DNA: TGTGCCAGCAGCCTGAAGGGACCCCGCACTGGGGCCAACGTCCTGACTTTC.

At least ten counts were recorded for this clone. This chain uses TRBV5-1 with TRBJ1-6; a weak D match, TRBD1 (5 bases). CDR1 SGHRS and CDR2 YFSETQ come from the germline V gene. There are 13 residues in the CDR3. Deletions cut 6 bases from V and 6 bases from J, with 10 bases between. The CDR3: CASMEGINSPLHF. CDR3 coding DNA: TGCGCCAGCATGGAGGGGATTAATTCACCCCTCCACTTT. Full variable domain (remainder filled in from reference TRBV5-1 and TRBJ1-6): KAGVTQTPRYLIKTRGQQVTLSCSPISGHRSVSWYQQTPGQGLQFLFEYFSETQRNKGNFPGRFSGRQFSNSRSEMNVSTLELGDSALYLCASMEGINSPLHFGNGTRLTVT.

This clone occurred many times. The J gene is TRBJ2-7, the V gene TRBV5-4; TRBD2 might be the D (5 bases). This CDR3 is 18 amino acids long. Deletions cut 0 bases from V and 0 bases from J, with 19 bases between. Germline CDR1 SGHNT, CDR2 YYREEE (reference sequence). The CDR3 spells CASSLAVLGSRSSYEQYF. The CDR3 DNA sequence: TGTGCCAGCAGCTTGGCCGTCCTAGGGAGTAGAAGCTCCTACGAGCAGTACTTC.

In this sample, this clone turned up many times. This sequence joins TRBV6-6 and TRBJ1-4; TRBD1 aligns across 7 bases. The germline V gene encodes CDR1 MNHNY and CDR2 SVGAGI (reference sequence). Trimming cost V 3 bases and J 3 bases; bases outside gene matches: 4. CDR3 length equals 15 residues. The DNA for the CDR3 is TGTGCCAGCAGTTATCTCAGGGGGTCTAATGAAAAACTGTTTTTT. This translates into CASSYLRGSNEKLFF.

This clone was recorded at least ten times. This chain connects TRBV12-3 or TRBV12-4 to TRBJ2-1; D is undetermined. This CDR3 comprises 13 residues. Trimming took off 3 bases at V and 5 bases at J, with 8 bases between the two ends. CDR3 nucleotide sequence: TGTGCCAGCAGTTTTACTCGGAACAATGAGCAGTTCTTC. Its protein product is CASSFTRNNEQFF.

This clone showed up many times. The chain has TRBV12-3 or TRBV12-4 and TRBJ2-7, with 10 nucleotides matching TRBD1. V lost 5 bases, J lost 5 bases, and 6 bases stayed unmatched. The CDR3 is made up of 14 amino acids. For the CDR3, the DNA is TGTGCCAGCAGTGCCTTGACAGGGGGCCACGAGCAGTACTTC. This sequence encodes CASSALTGGHEQYF.

The chain uses TRBV5-1 and TRBJ2-5; D gene unclear. Germline-derived CDR1 and CDR2 are SGHRS and YFSETQ. This CDR3 has 13 amino acids. V was shortened by 3 bases and J by 5 bases, with 11 bases between the two germline ends. CDR3 DNA sequence: TGCGCCAGCAGCTCCGGCCAGCTCGAGACCCAGTACTTC. Protein: CASSSGQLETQYF.

This clone has ten or more counts. The rearrangement links TRBV6-1 to TRBJ2-3; possibly TRBD1 for D (6 bases). V lost 3 bases to trimming and J lost 4 bases, with 11 bases between them. Germline V lookup: CDR1 MNHNS, CDR2 SASEGT. The CDR3 totals 14 residues. The CDR3 protein is CASSDLQGADTQYF. The CDR3 DNA is TGTGCCAGCAGTGATTTACAGGGCGCAGATACGCAGTATTTT.

Of note for this clone: One junction end does not reproduce the germline sequence, and a read error may be involved. This specimen includes other DNA sequences encoding the same CDR3. The rearrangement uses TRBV20-1 and TRBJ2-5, with D possibly matching TRBD1 (5 bases). This CDR3 comprises 14 residues. Germline-derived CDR1 and CDR2 are DFQATT and SNEGSKA (reference sequence). The CDR3 DNA follows: TGCAGTGCTAGAGGGGGCAGGCAAGGAGAGACACAGTACTTC. Its protein is CSARGGRQGETQYF.

This chain uses TRBV11-2 with TRBJ2-3; 12 nucleotides line up with TRBD2. Germline V gene data show CDR1 as SGHAT and CDR2 as FQNNGV. This CDR3 spans 18 amino acids. The ends lost 0 bases at V and 5 bases at J; junction bases unmatched: 9. This chain's CDR3 is CASSLELAGGPARDTQYF. The CDR3 DNA reads TGTGCCAGCAGCTTAGAGCTAGCGGGGGGGCCAGCGAGAGATACGCAGTATTTT.

With regard to this clone: A much larger clone differs from this one at a single base, so this may be a read error. This chain links TRBV28 with TRBJ2-3; 8 bases are shared with TRBD2. After removal of 6 bases from V and 4 bases from J, the junction contained 9 bases not matched to a gene. The CDR3 covers 15 residues. Germline V gene lookup returns CDR1 MDHEN and CDR2 SYDVKM. The CDR3 region has the DNA TGTGCCAGCAGGACGGGGGGGGTCGCCGCAGATACGCAGTATTTT. It yields the protein CASRTGGVAADTQYF.

The chain is built from TRBV27 and TRBJ1-2; D is ambiguous. Germline V gives CDR1 MNHEY, CDR2 SMNVEV (reference sequence). Trimming removed 5 bases from V and 2 bases from J, with 21 bases in between. There are 17 residues in the CDR3. The CDR3 region is CASSARLGFGRNYGYTF. CDR3 bases: TGTGCCAGCAGTGCCCGCCTAGGTTTTGGTCGGAACTATGGCTACACCTTC.

This sequence joins TRBV27 and TRBJ2-5; TRBD2 matches at 8 bases. V gave up 3 bases and J gave up 5 bases; unmatched junction bases: 5. CDR3 length: 14 amino acids. Per germline, CDR1 MNHEY and CDR2 SMNVEV (reference sequence). The CDR3 here is CASSFRPSGETQYF. The CDR3 nucleotides are TGTGCCAGCAGTTTTCGGCCTAGCGGGGAGACCCAGTACTTC.

At least ten counts were recorded for this clone. The genes are TRBV29-1 and TRBJ1-2; a weak D match, TRBD1 (6 bases). The germline gives CDR1 SQVTM, CDR2 ANQGSEA. V lost 3 bases, J lost 8 bases, and 13 bases lay in between. There are 12 residues in the CDR3. The CDR3, as DNA: TGCAGCGTTGATAGCGGGGGCAGAGGCTACACCTTC. Its translation is CSVDSGGRGYTF.

This clone was seen at least ten times. The chain's CDR3 is CASSEIAGGTEAFF. Here the CDR3 DNA reads TGTGCCAGCAGTGAAATAGCAGGGGGCACTGAAGCTTTCTTT. The J gene is TRBJ1-1, the V gene TRBV6-1; TRBD1 matches 7 bases. This CDR3 contains 14 residues. Germline V gives CDR1 MNHNS, CDR2 SASEGT. Trimming cost V 2 bases and J 4 bases; bases outside gene matches: 4.

There are many counts of this clone. Other DNA sequences in this sample translate to the same CDR3. The rearrangement joins TRBV6-1 to TRBJ2-1; 7 bases align to TRBD1. Germline lookup yields CDR1 MNHNS and CDR2 SASEGT. V was clipped by 6 bases and J by 3 bases; unmatched bases: 11. The CDR3 is made up of 16 amino acids. As DNA, the CDR3 is TGTGCCAGCAGCAATCCCGGGACAGTTGTCTACAATGAGCAGTTCTTC. This gives the protein CASSNPGTVVYNEQFF.

This clone was counted between two and nine times. This may arise from a read error, as a much more abundant clone is one base away. Other DNA sequences in this sample translate to the same CDR3. V gene TRBV28 combines with J gene TRBJ1-1; possible D gene TRBD1, 6 bases. Germline-derived CDR1 and CDR2 are MDHEN and SYDVKM. The CDR3 consists of 15 residues. CDR3 residues: CASSFAGDMNTEAFF. In nucleotides, the CDR3 is TGTGCCAGCAGTTTTGCAGGGGACATGAACACTGAGGCTTTCTTT.

This clone showed up many times. The chain combines TRBV12-3 or TRBV12-4 with TRBJ2-7; TRBD2 matches 7 bases. Trimming cost V 3 bases and J 2 bases; bases outside gene matches: 10. This CDR3 has 16 residues. For the CDR3, the DNA is TGTGCCAGCAGTTTCGGTTTCGGGGCGGGAGCCTACGAGCAGTACTTC. Translating gives CASSFGFGAGAYEQYF.

This clone appeared many times. Within the sample, other DNA sequences also encode this same CDR3. The chain has TRBV10-3 and TRBJ2-5, with D perhaps assigned TRBD1 or TRBD2 (5 bases each). The V gene's germline CDR1 is ENHRY and CDR2 SYGVKD. Trimming pared 0 bases from V and 4 bases from J, leaving 21 bases between. The CDR3 covers 18 residues. CDR3 sequence reads: CAISESGPGRTRAETQYF. The CDR3 DNA follows: TGTGCCATCAGTGAGTCGGGACCCGGACGGACCCGAGCAGAGACCCAGTACTTC.

At least ten counts were recorded for this clone. The chain is built from TRBV19 and TRBJ1-2; 9 bases map to TRBD1. The V gene end was trimmed by 4 bases and the J gene end by 5 bases; junction bases not matched to a gene: 8. Germline V lookup: CDR1 LNHDA, CDR2 SQIVND (reference sequence). This CDR3 contains 15 residues. CDR3 loop: CASSTGSTGGYGYTF. The CDR3 coding sequence is TGTGCCAGTAGTACCGGCTCGACAGGGGGGTATGGCTACACCTTC. Complete variable domain (other parts from reference TRBV19 and TRBJ1-2): DGGITQSPKYLFRKEGQNVTLSCEQNLNHDAMYWYRQDPGQGLRLIYYSQIVNDFQKGDIAEGYSVSREKKESFPLTVTSAQKNPTAFYLCASSTGSTGGYGYTFGSGTRLTVV.